The 17 T cell receptor beta chains in this list originate from one sample, sequenced in a study of blood T cell repertoires in COVID-19. Assay: immunoSEQ multiplex PCR; the TCRdb copy retains only in-frame clones and omits some. There are fewer than 65,000 clones in the sample; approximately 87% occur only once, and 5.5% to 8.5% lies in the top ten. Sequencing was performed on peripheral blood. These receptor sequences come from a man between 60 and 75 years old with acute or convalescent COVID-19.

The chain links TRBV4-2 to TRBJ2-1; TRBD2 matches at 16 bases. CDR1 and CDR2 (germline): LGHNA, YNFKEQ. CDR3 length: 16 amino acids. V lost 4 bases to trimming and J lost 7 bases; unmatched junction nucleotides: 4. The chain's CDR3 is CASSLLGLAGGNEQFF. For the CDR3, the DNA is TGTGCCAGCAGCCTACTGGGACTAGCGGGGGGGAATGAGCAGTTCTTC.

The chain couples TRBV30 to TRBJ2-6; D is possibly TRBD1 (5 bases). The CDR3 has 14 residues. Between the trimmed V and J ends, which lost 4 bases and 3 bases, there was a span of 10 bases. From germline, CDR1 is GTSNPN and CDR2 SVGIG (reference sequence). The CDR3 DNA is TGTGCCTGGAATCAGGGATATGGGGCCAACGTCCTGACTTTC. Its protein product is CAWNQGYGANVLTF.

The chain employs TRBV9 and TRBJ2-1; D is possibly TRBD2 (6 bases). CDR3 size: 13 residues. The V end lost 4 bases, the J end lost 15 bases, and 20 bases lay between the germline ends. The germline gives CDR1 SGDLS, CDR2 YYNGEE. The CDR3 sequence is CASSPLGVAATFF. The DNA for the CDR3 is TGTGCCAGCAGCCCCCTCGGGGTAGCGGCTACGTTCTTC.

V and J are TRBV5-1 and TRBJ1-2; 9 positions agree with TRBD1. The J segment lost 3 bases and the V segment lost 0 bases, leaving 3 bases of the junction unmatched. This CDR3 has 15 residues. Germline V gives CDR1 SGHRS, CDR2 YFSETQ. In DNA form, the CDR3 reads TGCGCCAGCAGCTTGGAACAGGGGGCGGACTATGGCTACACCTTC. It yields the protein CASSLEQGADYGYTF. The entire variable domain, with the rest obtained from reference TRBV5-1 and TRBJ1-2, is as follows: KAGVTQTPRYLIKTRGQQVTLSCSPISGHRSVSWYQQTPGQGLQFLFEYFSETQRNKGNFPGRFSGRQFSNSRSEMNVSTLELGDSALYLCASSLEQGADYGYTFGSGTRLTVV.

The rearrangement joins TRBV10-3 to TRBJ1-1; maybe TRBD1 (6 bases). The CDR3 has 19 residues. Trimming removed 2 bases at V and 0 bases at J, with 22 bases between. Germline V gene lookup returns CDR1 ENHRY and CDR2 SYGVKD. Here the CDR3 DNA reads TGTGCCATCAGTGAGCGACAAACAGGGAGTCCCGGAATGAACACTGAAGCTTTCTTT. Protein sequence: CAISERQTGSPGMNTEAFF.

The CDR3 is CASSAARDTLPNQPQHF. The CDR3 DNA reads as TGTGCCAGCAGTGCTGCCCGGGACACCCTACCTAATCAGCCCCAGCATTTT. This chain joins TRBV28 and TRBJ1-5; possible D gene TRBD1, 6 bases. V was pared by 5 bases and J by 4 bases, with 21 bases between. Germline values: CDR1 MDHEN, CDR2 SYDVKM. The CDR3 is 17 amino acids.

This clone was seen only once. The genes are TRBV4-2 and TRBJ1-3; 7 bases map to TRBD1. The CDR3 runs to 15 residues. The V gene end was trimmed by 1 base and the J gene end by 6 bases; junction bases not matched to a gene: 6. Germline V gene sequence: CDR1 LGHNA, CDR2 YNFKEQ. CDR3 residues: CASSQGQGRENTIYF. The DNA for the CDR3 is TGTGCCAGCAGCCAAGGACAGGGCCGGGAAAACACCATATATTTT.

There are a few counts of this clone. CDR3 amino acids: CASSSGTGNYGYTF. Written as DNA, the CDR3 is TGTGCCAGTAGTTCCGGGACAGGGAACTATGGCTACACCTTC. The chain employs TRBV19 and TRBJ1-2, with TRBD1 identical over 9 bases. Unmatched junction bases numbered 3, after V lost 5 bases and J lost 2 bases. Germline loops: CDR1 LNHDA, CDR2 SQIVND (reference sequence). The CDR3 has 14 amino acids.

The chain is built from TRBV2 and TRBJ1-1; the D gene is possibly TRBD1 (5 bases). V was shortened by 0 bases and J by 5 bases, with 13 bases between the two germline ends. CDR1 and CDR2 (germline): SNHLY, FYNNEI. The CDR3 runs 15 residues. CDR3 nucleotide sequence: TGTGCCAGCAGTGAAGCAAGCAGGGAAGGGACTGAAGCTTTCTTT. It specifies CASSEASREGTEAFF.

This sequence joins TRBV7-2 and TRBJ2-7; 10 nucleotides match TRBD2. The germline V gene encodes CDR1 SGHTA and CDR2 FQGNSA. This CDR3 is 16 amino acids long. Germline trimming cut 5 bases from V and 0 bases from J; bases unmatched to any gene: 7. The CDR3 DNA reads TGTGCCAGCAGCCCTTATAGACTAGCGGGCTCCTACGAGCAGTACTTC. It yields the protein CASSPYRLAGSYEQYF.

This clone came up a few times. This rearrangement joins TRBV2 to TRBJ1-1; D remains unclear. V gave up 6 bases and J gave up 6 bases, with 8 bases separating them. The germline V gene encodes CDR1 SNHLY and CDR2 FYNNEI. The CDR3 contains 11 residues. The CDR3 is CASRRGAEAFF. The CDR3 DNA follows: TGTGCCAGCAGGCGCGGAGCTGAAGCTTTCTTT.

V is TRBV25-1 and J is TRBJ1-5; 10 bases fit TRBD1. From germline, CDR1 is MGHDK and CDR2 SYGVNS. The J segment lost 7 bases and the V segment lost 3 bases, leaving 3 bases of the junction unmatched. This CDR3 spans 14 amino acids. Here the CDR3 DNA reads TGTGCCAGCAGTGAGACAGGGGGCGCCCAGCCCCAGCATTTT. This codes for CASSETGGAQPQHF. The entire variable domain, with the rest obtained from reference TRBV25-1 and TRBJ1-5, is as follows: EADIYQTPRYLVIGTGKKITLECSQTMGHDKMYWYQQDPGMELHLIHYSYGVNSTEKGDLSSESTVSRIRTEHFPLTLESARPSHTSQYLCASSETGGAQPQHFGDGTRLSIL.

Comment on this clone: One end of the junction is discordant with germline, which a read error may explain. This chain uses TRBV5-6 with TRBJ1-2, with 8 bases aligning to TRBD1. This CDR3 contains 11 residues. Germline loops: CDR1 SGHDT, CDR2 YYEEEE. As DNA, the CDR3 is TGTGCCAGCAGCTTGAACAGGGGGTGTGCCTTC. Protein sequence: CASSLNRGCAF.

V is TRBV4-1 and J is TRBJ1-1; D unclear. This CDR3 spans 13 amino acids. V was trimmed by 3 bases and J by 5 bases, leaving 10 bases between them. The germline gives CDR1 MGHRA, CDR2 YSYEKL. CDR3 in amino acids: CASSQFIGTEAFF. For the CDR3, the DNA is TGCGCCAGCAGCCAGTTCATCGGGACTGAAGCTTTCTTT.

This clone was counted only a few times. This rearrangement joins TRBV10-2 to TRBJ2-1, with a weak D call TRBD2 (6 bases). Per the germline V gene, CDR1 is WSHSY and CDR2 is SAAADI. This CDR3 contains 15 residues. Deletions cut 3 bases from V and 3 bases from J, with 12 bases between. The CDR3 sequence: CASSELGGNYNEQFF. CDR3 bases: TGCGCCAGCAGTGAACTCGGGGGAAACTACAATGAGCAGTTCTTC.

The rearrangement uses TRBV4-3 and TRBJ2-1; 7 bases map to TRBD1. J was trimmed by 4 bases and V by 5 bases; bases with no gene match: 8. The germline V gene has CDR1 LGHNA and CDR2 YSLEER. The CDR3 is made up of 15 amino acids. CDR3 protein: CASSSSTGMYNEQFF. The CDR3 nucleotides read TGCGCCAGCAGCTCCTCGACAGGGATGTACAATGAGCAGTTCTTC.

The rearrangement links TRBV30 to TRBJ1-6; possible D gene TRBD1, 6 bases. The CDR3 runs to 14 residues. CDR1 and CDR2 from the germline V gene are GTSNPN and SVGIG (reference sequence). Trimming shortened V by 4 bases and J by 5 bases, and 12 bases separated the two germline ends. CDR3 residues: CAWITQGDNSPLHF. The CDR3 DNA reads TGTGCCTGGATCACACAGGGCGATAATTCACCCCTCCACTTT. The variable domain in full, completed from reference TRBV30 and TRBJ1-6, reads SQTIHQWPATLVQPVGSPLSLECTVEGTSNPNLYWYRQAAGRGLQLLFYSVGIGQISSEVPQNLSASRPQDRQFILSSKKLLLSDSGFYLCAWITQGDNSPLHFGNGTRLTVT.